The clone carrying this T cell receptor (beta chain) showed up just a few times. The protocol was immunoSEQ multiplex PCR, while the TCRdb copy is restricted to in-frame clones and leaves out a portion. The repertoire consists of some 250,000 clones, with 75% to 90% occurring once and the leading ten covering about 2%. This entry comes from a study of blood T cell repertoires in COVID-19. About the study: Some COVID-19 samples were acute and others convalescent; all came from the United States, Italy and Spain.

The V gene's germline CDR1 is MNHEY and CDR2 SMNVEV (reference sequence). The CDR3 contains 13 residues. V lost 2 bases, J lost 5 bases, and 6 bases lay in between. The sample consisted of peripheral blood. The chain combines TRBV27 with TRBJ1-4, with D uncertain. This receptor was identified in a man aged 25 to 40 with active or convalescent COVID-19. CDR3 DNA sequence: TGTGCCAGCAGTTTAATCTTAAATGAAAAACTGTTTTTT. Protein: CASSLILNEKLFF.